What follows are 8 T cell receptor beta chains derived from one specimen sequenced in a study of cytomegalovirus exposure and HLA in healthy donors. Data came from immunoSEQ multiplex PCR; TCRdb stores just in-frame clones and leaves some out. In the table there are about 170,000 clones, about 96% of which are singletons. The sequenced material came from PBMCs. Receptor source: a woman between 18 and 29 years old in good health and CMV-seronegative.

This chain joins TRBV11-2 and TRBJ2-7; maybe TRBD1 (6 bases). V was shortened by 5 bases and J by 3 bases, with 14 bases between the two germline ends. Germline values: CDR1 SGHAT, CDR2 FQNNGV. The CDR3 totals 14 residues. CDR3 coding DNA: TGTGCCAGCAGCCCATTACAGGGAAACTACGAGCAGTACTTC. It is translated as CASSPLQGNYEQYF.

This sequence joins TRBV7-9 and TRBJ2-1, with 11 bases aligning to TRBD2. The CDR3 is made up of 17 amino acids. In germline, CDR1 is SEHNR, CDR2 FQNEAQ (reference sequence). The V segment lost 0 bases and the J segment 5 bases; nucleotides outside the gene matches: 6. CDR3 in amino acids: CASSLAHNSGGDNEQFF. CDR3 DNA: TGTGCCAGCAGCTTAGCGCATAATAGCGGGGGGGACAATGAGCAGTTCTTC.

The chain is built from TRBV11-3 and TRBJ2-2, with 8 bases matching TRBD2. Trimming at V came to 0 bases and at J to 5 bases, leaving 8 bases not matched to a gene. The germline gives CDR1 SGHNT, CDR2 YENEEA. This CDR3 is 17 amino acids long. The CDR3 DNA sequence: TGTGCCAGCAGCTTAGACTCCGGGAGGGGATCAACCGGGGAGCTGTTTTTT. Amino acids: CASSLDSGRGSTGELFF.

Notes on this clone: The junction differs from germline at one of its ends, possibly a read error. The rearrangement joins TRBV7-7 to TRBJ2-2, with 8 bases identical to TRBD1. The germline gives CDR1 SSHAT, CDR2 FNYEAQ (reference sequence). The CDR3 spans 15 residues. As DNA, the CDR3 is TGTGCTAGCAGCCGCAGGGGGCCGTACACCGGGGAGCTGTTTTTT. Translated: CASSRRGPYTGELFF.

This chain links TRBV9 with TRBJ1-6, with a tentative D call TRBD1 (5 bases). The CDR3 has 16 amino acids. The V end lost 4 bases, the J end lost 7 bases, and 18 bases lay between the germline ends. Germline CDR1 and CDR2: SGDLS and YYNGEE. The CDR3 region has the DNA TGTGCCAGCAGCCCAAGTAGAGGGACTGGGAATTCACCCCTCCACTTT. Its translation is CASSPSRGTGNSPLHF.

This clone was counted once. This chain joins TRBV9 and TRBJ2-7; D might be TRBD1 (5 bases). Germline V CDR1 and CDR2: SGDLS, YYNGEE. V lost 3 bases and J 6 bases, leaving 10 bases between the germline ends. This CDR3 is 12 amino acids long. The CDR3 loop is CASSATGPEQYF. The CDR3, as DNA: TGTGCCAGCAGCGCCACAGGCCCCGAGCAGTACTTC.

CDR3 residues: CASSIRDSYYEQYF. The CDR3 DNA follows: TGTGCCAGTAGTATCCGGGACAGTTACTACGAGCAGTACTTC. The J gene is TRBJ2-7, the V gene TRBV19; 7 bases are shared with TRBD1. The CDR3 consists of 14 residues. After removal of 3 bases from V and 3 bases from J, the junction contained 5 bases not matched to a gene. Germline CDR1 is LNHDA and CDR2 is SQIVND (reference sequence).

The chain couples TRBV7-6 to TRBJ2-1, with 9 bases matching TRBD2. Germline V gene lookup returns CDR1 SGHVS and CDR2 FNYEAQ. This CDR3 spans 17 amino acids. V was clipped by 7 bases and J by 6 bases; unmatched bases: 16. The CDR3 bases are TGTGCCAGCATCCCGTTCCCCTCAAGCGGGGGGCGCAATGAGCAGTTCTTC. Its protein is CASIPFPSSGGRNEQFF. Full variable domain (missing parts from reference TRBV7-6 and TRBJ2-1): GAGVSQSPRYKVTKRGQDVALRCDPISGHVSLYWYRQALGQGPEFLTYFNYEAQQDKSGLPNDRFSAERPEGSISTLTIQRTEQRDSAMYRCASIPFPSSGGRNEQFFGPGTRLTVL.